Given below is one T cell receptor beta chain in context. CDR3 length: 15 residues. V shed 4 bases and J 6 bases; nucleotides not matched to a gene: 8. Germline CDR1 reads MRHNA; CDR2 reads SNTAGT. The data belong to a study of shared clonotypes between healthy human individuals. Study processing details: Filtering was not the same, since immunoSEQ gave junction-only sequences without quality scores. Clones were read by immunoSEQ multiplex PCR, and TCRdb kept only the in-frame ones, dropping some. The V and J calls and clone size come from that table; D and trimming were worked out from the DNA. The sample carries 450,000 to 500,000 clones, 81% recorded once.

This receptor was obtained from a woman between 40 and 50 years old in good health. Some clones in this sample may be carry-over from other donors' samples. Sequencing was done on a sample of PBMCs. The rearrangement uses TRBV6-4 and TRBJ2-3, with TRBD1 matching 9 bases. This chain's CDR3 is CASSGDRASRDTQYF. CDR3 sequence (DNA): TGTGCCAGCAGTGGGGACAGGGCCTCGAGGGATACGCAGTATTTT.